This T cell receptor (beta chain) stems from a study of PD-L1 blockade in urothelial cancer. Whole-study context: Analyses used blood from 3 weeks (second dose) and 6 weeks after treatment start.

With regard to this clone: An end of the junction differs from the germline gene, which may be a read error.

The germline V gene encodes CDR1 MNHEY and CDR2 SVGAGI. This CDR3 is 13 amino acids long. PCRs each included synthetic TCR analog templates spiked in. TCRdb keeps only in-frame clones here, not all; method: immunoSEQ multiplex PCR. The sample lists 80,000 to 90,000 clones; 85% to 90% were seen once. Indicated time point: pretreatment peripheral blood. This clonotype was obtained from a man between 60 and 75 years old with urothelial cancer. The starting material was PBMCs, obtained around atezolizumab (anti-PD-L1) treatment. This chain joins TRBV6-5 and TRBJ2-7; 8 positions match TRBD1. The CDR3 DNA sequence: TGTGCCAGCAGACCAGGGGGCTCCAACGAGCAGTACTTC. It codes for CASRPGGSNEQYF.